The 18 T cell receptor beta chains in this list originate from one sample, sequenced in a study of regulatory T cells in long-lasting Graves disease. Specified time point: newly diagnosed GD, antithyroid drugs for less than 3 months. The TCR library was made from RNA that had been extracted from PBMCs in TRIzol. Through Arm-PCR of CDR3 regions and iRepertoire HTBI primers, TCR beta libraries were built. One entry per CDR3 protein, called by TCRdb with MiXCR from the multiplex PCR reads. Among around 500,000 distinct CDR3 sequences listed, roughly 14% were seen once. These data also formed part of another study, on T cells in Graves' hyperthyroidism and ophthalmopathy.

Sample: peripheral blood mononuclear cells (PBMCs), taken at new diagnosis, from a patient treated with antithyroid drugs. The receptors were gathered from a man aged 30-40 years with Graves disease.

This chain joins TRBV20-1 and TRBJ2-3; possible D gene TRBD1, 5 bases. Germline assignment: CDR1 DFQATT and CDR2 SNEGSKA (reference sequence). The CDR3 spans 11 residues. The V end lost 5 bases, the J end lost 6 bases, and 9 bases lay between the germline ends. The CDR3 nucleotides read TGCAGTGCTCCCTCAGGGGATACGCAGTATTTT. It codes for CSAPSGDTQYF.

Comments on this clonotype: This may be a read error, as it is one base from a much larger clone. This rearrangement joins TRBV27 to TRBJ1-6; no clear D gene. The germline V gene encodes CDR1 MNHEY and CDR2 SMNVEV (reference sequence). V was pared by 0 bases and J by 6 bases, with 6 bases between. This CDR3 is built from 14 residues. The CDR3 sequence: CASSLSLGNSPLHF. The CDR3 nucleotides read TGTGCCAGCAGTTTATCTCTGGGTAATTCACCCCTCCACTTT.

The chain couples TRBV18 to TRBJ2-7, with no clear D. Germline lookup yields CDR1 KGHSH and CDR2 LQKENI. The CDR3 totals 16 residues. Trimming shortened V by 5 bases and J by 7 bases, and 24 bases separated the two germline ends. CDR3 coding DNA: TGTGCCAGCTCAACCACGTCCCCCCCGAACTTGGAAGAGCAGTACTTC. Translated, it gives CASSTTSPPNLEEQYF. The complete variable domain, with remaining parts taken from reference TRBV18 and TRBJ2-7, reads NAGVMQNPRHLVRRRGQEARLRCSPMKGHSHVYWYRQLPEEGLKFMVYLQKENIIDESGMPKERFSAEFPKEGPSILRIQQVVRGDSAAYFCASSTTSPPNLEEQYFGPGTRLTVT.

This clonotype appeared a few times. The J gene is TRBJ2-7, the V gene TRBV13, with 8 bases lining up with TRBD2. CDR1 PRHDT and CDR2 FYEKMQ come from the germline V gene (reference sequence). There are 13 residues in the CDR3. Germline trimming cut 4 bases from V and 5 bases from J; bases unmatched to any gene: 4. DNA of the CDR3: TGTGCCAGCAGCTCCGGACTAGCCCACGAGCAGTACTTC. It is translated as CASSSGLAHEQYF. The full variable domain, in which reference TRBV13 and TRBJ2-7 provide the parts outside the CDR3, is AAGVIQSPRHLIKEKRETATLKCYPIPRHDTVYWYQQGPGQDPQFLISFYEKMQSDKGSIPDRFSAQQFSDYHSELNMSSLELGDSALYFCASSSGLAHEQYFGPGTRLTVT.

This clonotype was found many times. This chain uses TRBV27 with TRBJ1-1; D gene uncertain. With 7 bases removed from V and 1 base from J, the gap between germline ends came to 10 bases. From germline, CDR1 is MNHEY and CDR2 SMNVEV (reference sequence). This CDR3 comprises 13 residues. Here the CDR3 DNA reads TGTGCCAGCAAGGCCAGGCCGAACACTGAAGCTTTCTTT. It encodes CASKARPNTEAFF.

This clonotype was counted a single time. The V gene is TRBV18, the J gene TRBJ1-2, with D possibly being TRBD1 (5 bases). The germline V gene has CDR1 KGHSH and CDR2 LQKENI. With 2 bases removed from V and 2 bases from J, the gap between germline ends came to 9 bases. The CDR3 is 14 amino acids. Written as DNA, the CDR3 is TGTGCCAGCTCACCAGCGCGGGACAACTATGGCTACACCTTC. Translated: CASSPARDNYGYTF.

At least ten counts were recorded for this clonotype. The chain carries TRBV11-2 and TRBJ2-1; TRBD2 matches at 7 bases. This CDR3 comprises 14 residues. The J segment lost 6 bases and the V segment lost 3 bases, leaving 5 bases of the junction unmatched. Germline CDR1 reads SGHAT; CDR2 reads FQNNGV. The CDR3 protein is CASSLWEGRNEQFF. The CDR3 DNA sequence: TGTGCCAGCAGCTTGTGGGAGGGCCGCAATGAGCAGTTCTTC.

This clonotype has ten or more counts. The V gene is TRBV6-1, the J gene TRBJ2-3; 7 nucleotides agree with TRBD1. Germline values: CDR1 MNHNS, CDR2 SASEGT. CDR3 length equals 16 residues. After removal of 7 bases from V and 6 bases from J, the junction contained 16 bases not matched to a gene. For the CDR3, the DNA is TGTGCCAGCAAGCCATCTTTCGACAGGGATGGGGATACGCAGTATTTT. Residues: CASKPSFDRDGDTQYF.

This clonotype was counted a few times. V gene TRBV12-3 or TRBV12-4 combines with J gene TRBJ2-3; D may be TRBD2 (5 bases). V shed 6 bases and J shed 9 bases, with 16 bases lying between them. There are 13 residues in the CDR3. The CDR3 is CASSGTGNRTQYF. The CDR3 nucleotides are TGTGCCAGCAGCGGAACCGGGAATAGGACGCAGTATTTT.

In this sample, this clonotype turned up many times. The chain has TRBV27 and TRBJ2-5; D is unclear. Germline lookup yields CDR1 MNHEY and CDR2 SMNVEV (reference sequence). This CDR3 has 15 amino acids. The germline V and J ends were trimmed by 3 bases and 1 base, with 12 bases remaining between them. This chain's CDR3 is CASSFIPRPQETQYF. The CDR3 region has the DNA TGTGCCAGCAGTTTTATTCCGCGGCCCCAAGAGACCCAGTACTTC.

This clonotype was found a few times. The chain couples TRBV12-3 or TRBV12-4 to TRBJ2-4; D may be TRBD1 (5 bases). Trimming shortened V by 2 bases and J by 3 bases, and 14 bases separated the two germline ends. This CDR3 has 16 residues. The CDR3 DNA sequence: TGTGCCAGCAGTTTAAGGGGCGGTATGCTCAAAAACATTCAGTACTTC. This codes for CASSLRGGMLKNIQYF.

This clonotype showed up just once. The chain employs TRBV5-1 and TRBJ2-5; 10 bases map to TRBD1. V was clipped by 0 bases and J by 5 bases; unmatched bases: 7. CDR1 SGHRS and CDR2 YFSETQ come from the germline V gene. CDR3 length: 16 amino acids. The CDR3 reads CASSLGDRGWLETQYF. The CDR3 coding sequence is TGCGCCAGCAGCTTGGGGGACAGGGGATGGTTGGAGACCCAGTACTTC.

In its sample, this clonotype was seen many times. The chain employs TRBV29-1 and TRBJ2-7; D not resolved. The CDR3 runs 11 residues. V was trimmed by 1 base and J by 9 bases, leaving 10 bases between them. The V gene's germline CDR1 is SQVTM and CDR2 ANQGSEA. The CDR3 bases are TGCAGCGTTGAAGTACAAGGCAGGCAGTACTTC. Amino acid sequence: CSVEVQGRQYF.

The sample holds a few counts of this clonotype. The chain employs TRBV6-5 and TRBJ2-3; unclear D gene. There are 18 residues in the CDR3. V was shortened by 0 bases and J by 3 bases, with 19 bases between the two germline ends. Germline V lookup: CDR1 MNHEY, CDR2 SVGAGI. The CDR3 here is CASSYSSKSRSKTDTQYF. Here the CDR3 DNA reads TGTGCCAGCAGTTACTCGAGTAAGAGTAGGAGTAAAACAGATACGCAGTATTTT.

This clonotype occurred a few times. The rearrangement uses TRBV6-2 or TRBV6-3 and TRBJ2-1; 10 nucleotides line up with TRBD2. The CDR3 sequence is 15 residues long. Trimming at V came to 5 bases and at J to 8 bases, leaving 9 bases not matched to a gene. CDR1 and CDR2 (germline): MNHEY, SVGEGT. In DNA, the CDR3 is TGTGCCAGCAGTGACCGGCTAGCGGGAGCGTATGAGCAGTTCTTC. It translates to CASSDRLAGAYEQFF.

This clonotype came up many times. This chain joins TRBV6-1 and TRBJ1-1; 9 bases line up with TRBD1. Germline-derived CDR1 and CDR2 are MNHNS and SASEGT. The CDR3 is made up of 14 amino acids. The ends lost 7 bases at V and 6 bases at J; junction bases unmatched: 9. DNA for the CDR3: TGTGCCAGCACCGAGGACAGGGGTAGGCCTGAAGCTTTCTTT. It codes for CASTEDRGRPEAFF.

The chain recombines TRBV6-1 with TRBJ1-5; perhaps TRBD1 as D (6 bases). Trimming left V 6 bases short and J 1 base short, with 13 bases between. Germline V gene lookup returns CDR1 MNHNS and CDR2 SASEGT. This CDR3 contains 15 residues. In DNA form, the CDR3 reads TGTGCCAGCAGCAGCTACACAGGGAGCAATCAGCCCCAGCATTTT. It yields the protein CASSSYTGSNQPQHF.

This clonotype was detected many times. The rearrangement uses TRBV6-1 and TRBJ2-2; 10 bases match TRBD2. Germline CDR1 reads MNHNS; CDR2 reads SASEGT. The V segment lost 7 bases and the J segment 2 bases; nucleotides outside the gene matches: 10. The CDR3 loop spans 17 amino acids. The CDR3 here is CASTVASGRVNTGELFF. Written as DNA, the CDR3 is TGTGCCAGCACCGTGGCTAGCGGGAGAGTTAACACCGGGGAGCTGTTTTTT.